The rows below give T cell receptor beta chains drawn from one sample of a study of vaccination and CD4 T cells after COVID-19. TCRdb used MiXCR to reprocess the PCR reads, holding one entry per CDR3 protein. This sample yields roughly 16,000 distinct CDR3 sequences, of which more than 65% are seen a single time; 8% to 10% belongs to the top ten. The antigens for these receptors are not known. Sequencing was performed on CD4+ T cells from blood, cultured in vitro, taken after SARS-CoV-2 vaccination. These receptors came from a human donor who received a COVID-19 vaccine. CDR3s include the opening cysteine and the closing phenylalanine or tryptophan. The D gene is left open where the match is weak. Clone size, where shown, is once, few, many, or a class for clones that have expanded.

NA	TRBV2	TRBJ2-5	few	TGTGCCAGCAGTGTCGGACTGAAAGGGACCCAGTACTTC	CASSVGLKGTQYF
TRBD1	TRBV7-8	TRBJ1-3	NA	TGTGCCAGCAGCTTAGACAGGGGAGTTTTTGGAAACACCATATATTTT	CASSLDRGVFGNTIYF
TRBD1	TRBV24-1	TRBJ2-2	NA	TGTGCCACCAGTGACTCGGACAGGGGACCCGGGGAGCTGTTTTTT	CATSDSDRGPGELFF
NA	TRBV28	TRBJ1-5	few	TGTGCCAGCAGTTTATGGGACAGTTTTCAGCATTTT	CASSLWDSFQHF
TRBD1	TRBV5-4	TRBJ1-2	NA	TGTGCCAGCACCCAAGACAGGGTTGGCTACACCTTC	CASTQDRVGYTF
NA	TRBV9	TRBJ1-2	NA	TGTGCCAGCAGCGTTACCAATCAGGCCTATGGCTACACCTTC	CASSVTNQAYGYTF
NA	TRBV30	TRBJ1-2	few	TGTGCCTGGAGTGCCAAGGCCCTCTATGGCTACACCTTC	CAWSAKALYGYTF
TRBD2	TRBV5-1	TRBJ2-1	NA	TGCGCCAGCAGCTTCTACGGGGGGTTGGGTGAGCAGTTCTTC	CASSFYGGLGEQFF
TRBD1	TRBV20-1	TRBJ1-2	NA	TGCAGTGCTAGACAGTGGACAGGGGCTGGCTACACCTTC	CSARQWTGAGYTF
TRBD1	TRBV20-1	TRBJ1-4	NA	TGCAGTGCTACCAGTAACAGGGGTGAAAAACTGTTTTTT	CSATSNRGEKLFF
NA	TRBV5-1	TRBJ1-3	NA	TGCGCCAGCAGCTTGGAGGCGGTGCCCGGAGGGACCATATATTTT	CASSLEAVPGGTIYF
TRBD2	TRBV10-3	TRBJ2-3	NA	TGTGCCATCAGTGGAACCTGGCTAGCGGGGGGGCCGTCAGTCACAGATACGCAGTATTTT	CAISGTWLAGGPSVTDTQYF
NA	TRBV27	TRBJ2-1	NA	TGTGCCAGCAGTTTTAGGGGGGGATACAATGAGCAGTTCTTC	CASSFRGGYNEQFF
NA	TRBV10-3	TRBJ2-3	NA	TGTGCCATCAAATTCCGGGAACACACAGATACGCAGTATTTT	CAIKFREHTDTQYF
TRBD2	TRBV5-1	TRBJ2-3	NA	TGCGCCAGCAGCTTGGATGGTAGCGGGGGCACAGATACGCAGTATTTT	CASSLDGSGGTDTQYF
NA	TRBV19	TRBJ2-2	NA	TGTGCCAGTAGTACTCAGGGTAGGGTGTCCGCCGGGGAGCTGTTTTTT	CASSTQGRVSAGELFF
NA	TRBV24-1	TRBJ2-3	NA	TGTGCCACGGAACTAGACCATACGCAGTATTTT	CATELDHTQYF
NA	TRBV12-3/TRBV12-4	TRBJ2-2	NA	TGTGCCAGCACCCCCCGGGTAGGGGTCAACACCGGGGAGCTGTTTTTT	CASTPRVGVNTGELFF
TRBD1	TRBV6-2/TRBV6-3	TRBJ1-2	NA	TGTGCCAGCAGTCCCGGACAGGGCCACTATGGCTACACCTTC	CASSPGQGHYGYTF
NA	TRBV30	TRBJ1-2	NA	TGTGCCTGGAGTTTCCAAGGGAGGGGAGGCTATGGCTACACCTTC	CAWSFQGRGGYGYTF
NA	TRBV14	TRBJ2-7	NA	TGTGCCAGCAGCCAAGGGGCGGGTAGTTCCTACGAGCAGTACTTC	CASSQGAGSSYEQYF
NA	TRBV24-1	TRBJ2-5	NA	TGTGCCACCAGTGAGGTTGGGGATACGGACCAAGAGACCCAGTACTTC	CATSEVGDTDQETQYF
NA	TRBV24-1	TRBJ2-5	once	TGTGCCACCAGCGGTCTACAACAAGAGACCCAGTACTTC	CATSGLQQETQYF
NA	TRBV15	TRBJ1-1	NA	TGTGCCACCAGCAGAGACAGGAGCAGCACTGAAGCTTTCTTT	CATSRDRSSTEAFF
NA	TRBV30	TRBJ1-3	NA	TGTGCCTGGAGGGACACCTACTCTGGAAACACCATATATTTT	CAWRDTYSGNTIYF
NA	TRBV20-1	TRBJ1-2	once	TGCAGTGCTAGGGCGTGGCAGGGTCGGGGCAACTATGGCTACACCTTC	CSARAWQGRGNYGYTF